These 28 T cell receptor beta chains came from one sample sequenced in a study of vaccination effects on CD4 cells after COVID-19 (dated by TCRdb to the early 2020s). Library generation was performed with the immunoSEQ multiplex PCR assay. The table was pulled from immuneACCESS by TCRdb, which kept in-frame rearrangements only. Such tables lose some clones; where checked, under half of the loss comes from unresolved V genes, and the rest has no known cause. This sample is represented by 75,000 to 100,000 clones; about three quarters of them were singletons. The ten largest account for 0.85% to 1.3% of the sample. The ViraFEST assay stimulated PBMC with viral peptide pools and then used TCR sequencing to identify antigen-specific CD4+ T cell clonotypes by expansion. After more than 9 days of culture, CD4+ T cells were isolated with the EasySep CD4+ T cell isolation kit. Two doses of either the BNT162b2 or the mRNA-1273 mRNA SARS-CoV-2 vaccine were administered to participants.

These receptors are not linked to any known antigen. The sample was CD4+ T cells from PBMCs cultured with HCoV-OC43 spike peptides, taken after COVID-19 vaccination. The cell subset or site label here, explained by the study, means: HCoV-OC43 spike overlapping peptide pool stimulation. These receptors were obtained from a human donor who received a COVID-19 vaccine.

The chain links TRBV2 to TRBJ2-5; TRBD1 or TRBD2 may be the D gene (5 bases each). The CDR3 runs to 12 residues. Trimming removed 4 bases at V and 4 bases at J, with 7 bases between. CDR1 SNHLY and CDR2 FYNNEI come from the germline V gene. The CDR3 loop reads CASSGGTETQYF. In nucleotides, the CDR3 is TGTGCCAGCAGTGGAGGGACAGAGACCCAGTACTTC.

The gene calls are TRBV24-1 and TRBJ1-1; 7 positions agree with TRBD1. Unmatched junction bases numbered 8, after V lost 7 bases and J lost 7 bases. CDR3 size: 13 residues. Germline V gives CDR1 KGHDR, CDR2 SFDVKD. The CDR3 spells CATSLQGFGEAFF. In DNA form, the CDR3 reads TGTGCCACCAGCCTACAGGGGTTTGGTGAAGCTTTCTTT.

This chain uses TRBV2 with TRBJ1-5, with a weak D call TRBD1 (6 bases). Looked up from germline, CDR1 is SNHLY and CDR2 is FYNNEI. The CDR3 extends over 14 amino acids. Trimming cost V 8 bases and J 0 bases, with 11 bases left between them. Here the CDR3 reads CASRDNYSNQPQHF. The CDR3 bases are TGTGCCAGCCGGGACAACTATAGCAATCAGCCCCAGCATTTT.

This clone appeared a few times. The CDR3 bases are TGTGCCAGCAGGAGAACGGGGTCACCCCTCCACTTT. Translating gives CASRRTGSPLHF. V gene TRBV3-1 (or the pseudogene TRBV3-2) combines with J gene TRBJ1-6, with D uncertain. CDR1 and CDR2 (germline): LGHDT, YNNKEL (reference sequence). Trimming pared 6 bases from V and 10 bases from J, leaving 10 bases between. The length of the CDR3 is 12 residues.

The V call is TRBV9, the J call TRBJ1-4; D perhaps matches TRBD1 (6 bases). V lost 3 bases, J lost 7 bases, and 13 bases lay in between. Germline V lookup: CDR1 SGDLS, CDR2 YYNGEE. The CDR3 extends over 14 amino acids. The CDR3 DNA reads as TGTGCCAGCAGCGCCGGGGGGCGTGGTGAAAAACTGTTTTTT. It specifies CASSAGGRGEKLFF.

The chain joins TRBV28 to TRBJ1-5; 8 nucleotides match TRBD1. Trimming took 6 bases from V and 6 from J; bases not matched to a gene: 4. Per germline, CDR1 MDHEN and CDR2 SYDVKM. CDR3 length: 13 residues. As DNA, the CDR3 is TGTGCCAGCAGGTCAGGGACAGGTCAGCCCCAGCATTTT. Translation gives CASRSGTGQPQHF. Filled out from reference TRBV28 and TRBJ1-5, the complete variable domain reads DVKVTQSSRYLVKRTGEKVFLECVQDMDHENMFWYRQDPGLGLRLIYFSYDVKMKEKGDIPEGYSVSREKKERFSLILESASTNQTSMYLCASRSGTGQPQHFGDGTRLSIL.

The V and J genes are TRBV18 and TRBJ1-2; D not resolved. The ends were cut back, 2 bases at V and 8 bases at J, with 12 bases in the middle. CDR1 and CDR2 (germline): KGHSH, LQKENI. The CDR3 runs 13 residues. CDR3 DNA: TGTGCCAGCTCACCAGGAAAGGTTCGGGGCTACACCTTC. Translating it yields CASSPGKVRGYTF.

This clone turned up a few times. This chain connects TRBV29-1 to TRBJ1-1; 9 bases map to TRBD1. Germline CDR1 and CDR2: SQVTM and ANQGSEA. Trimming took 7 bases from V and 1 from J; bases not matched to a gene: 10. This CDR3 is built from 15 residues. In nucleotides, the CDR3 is TGCAGCGCCACCTTAATGGGACAGGGGAACACTGAAGCTTTCTTT. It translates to CSATLMGQGNTEAFF.

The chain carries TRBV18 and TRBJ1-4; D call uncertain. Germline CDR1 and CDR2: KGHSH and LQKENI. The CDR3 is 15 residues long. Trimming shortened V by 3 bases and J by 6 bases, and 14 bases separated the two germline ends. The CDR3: CASSPRPPGDEKLFF. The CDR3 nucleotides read TGTGCCAGCTCACCGCGACCTCCCGGGGATGAAAAACTGTTTTTT.

The CDR3 coding sequence is TGTGCCAGCAGCTTGTGGACAACTAATGAAAAACTGTTTTTT. Encoded protein: CASSLWTTNEKLFF. This sequence joins TRBV5-5 and TRBJ1-4, with D hard to call. From germline, CDR1 is SGHKS and CDR2 YYEKEE (reference sequence). V shed 1 base and J shed 0 bases, with 4 bases lying between them. This CDR3 spans 14 amino acids.

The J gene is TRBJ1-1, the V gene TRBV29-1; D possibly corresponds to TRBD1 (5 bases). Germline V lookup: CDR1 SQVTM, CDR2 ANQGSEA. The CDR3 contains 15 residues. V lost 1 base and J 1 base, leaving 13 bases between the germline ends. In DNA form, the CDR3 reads TGCAGCGTTGAAGGCGGGGGAATAGGGAACACTGAAGCTTTCTTT. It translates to CSVEGGGIGNTEAFF.

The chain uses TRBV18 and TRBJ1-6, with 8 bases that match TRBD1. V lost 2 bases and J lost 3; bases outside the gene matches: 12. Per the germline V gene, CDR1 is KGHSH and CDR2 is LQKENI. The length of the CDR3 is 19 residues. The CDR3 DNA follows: TGTGCCAGCTCACCATACTACGGACAGGGATTGAACTATAATTCACCCCTCCACTTT. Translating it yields CASSPYYGQGLNYNSPLHF. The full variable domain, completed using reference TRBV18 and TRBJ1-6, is NAGVMQNPRHLVRRRGQEARLRCSPMKGHSHVYWYRQLPEEGLKFMVYLQKENIIDESGMPKERFSAEFPKEGPSILRIQQVVRGDSAAYFCASSPYYGQGLNYNSPLHFGNGTRLTVT.

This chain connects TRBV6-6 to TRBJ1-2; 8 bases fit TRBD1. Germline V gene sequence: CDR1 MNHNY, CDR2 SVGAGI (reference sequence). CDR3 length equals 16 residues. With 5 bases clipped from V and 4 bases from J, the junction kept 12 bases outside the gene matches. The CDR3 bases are TGTGCCAGCAGTACTCCAGGGGGCCACAGAGGCTATGGCTACACCTTC. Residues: CASSTPGGHRGYGYTF.

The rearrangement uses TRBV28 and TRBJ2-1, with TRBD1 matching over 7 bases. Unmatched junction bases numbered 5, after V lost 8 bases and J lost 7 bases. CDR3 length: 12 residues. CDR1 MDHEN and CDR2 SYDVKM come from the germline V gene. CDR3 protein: CASGTGVNEQFF. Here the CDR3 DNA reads TGTGCCAGCGGAACAGGGGTTAATGAGCAGTTCTTC. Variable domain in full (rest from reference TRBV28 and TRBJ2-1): DVKVTQSSRYLVKRTGEKVFLECVQDMDHENMFWYRQDPGLGLRLIYFSYDVKMKEKGDIPEGYSVSREKKERFSLILESASTNQTSMYLCASGTGVNEQFFGPGTRLTVL.

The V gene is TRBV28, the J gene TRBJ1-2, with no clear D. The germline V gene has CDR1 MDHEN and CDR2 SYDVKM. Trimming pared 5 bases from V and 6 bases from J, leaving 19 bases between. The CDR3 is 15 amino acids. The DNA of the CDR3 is TGTGCCAGCAGTAAACGACGCTCCCTATACGATGGCTACACCTTC. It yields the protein CASSKRRSLYDGYTF.

CDR3 protein: CASSLQGTEAFF. CDR3 in DNA: TGCGCCAGCAGCTTGCAGGGGACTGAAGCTTTCTTT. The V and J genes are TRBV5-1 and TRBJ1-1; D may be TRBD1 (6 bases). Germline V gene lookup returns CDR1 SGHRS and CDR2 YFSETQ. Trimming took off 1 base at V and 5 bases at J, with 6 bases between the two ends. The CDR3 extends over 12 amino acids.

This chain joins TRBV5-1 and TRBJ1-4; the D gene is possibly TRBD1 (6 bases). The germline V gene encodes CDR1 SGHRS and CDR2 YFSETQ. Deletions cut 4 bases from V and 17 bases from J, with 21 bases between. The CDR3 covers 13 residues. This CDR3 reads CASSPGGSGVIFF. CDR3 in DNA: TGCGCCAGCAGCCCTGGAGGTTCAGGGGTCATCTTTTTT.

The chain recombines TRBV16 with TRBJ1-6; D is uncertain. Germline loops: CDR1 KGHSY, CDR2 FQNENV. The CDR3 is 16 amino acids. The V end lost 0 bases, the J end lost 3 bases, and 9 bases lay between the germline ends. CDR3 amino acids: CASSQSGKIYNSPLHF. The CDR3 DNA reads TGTGCCAGCAGCCAATCGGGCAAAATCTATAATTCACCCCTCCACTTT.

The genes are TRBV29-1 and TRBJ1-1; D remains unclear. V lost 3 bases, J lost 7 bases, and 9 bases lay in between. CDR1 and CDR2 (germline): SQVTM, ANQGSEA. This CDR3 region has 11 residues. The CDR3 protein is CSVEVGDEAFF. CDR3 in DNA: TGCAGCGTTGAGGTAGGCGATGAAGCTTTCTTT.

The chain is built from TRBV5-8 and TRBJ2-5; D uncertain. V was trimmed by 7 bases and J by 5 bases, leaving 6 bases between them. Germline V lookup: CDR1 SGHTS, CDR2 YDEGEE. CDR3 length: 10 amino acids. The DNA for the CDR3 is TGTGCCAGCCCTGGGGAGACCCAGTACTTC. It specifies CASPGETQYF. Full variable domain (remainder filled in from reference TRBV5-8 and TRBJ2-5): EAGVTQSPTHLIKTRGQQATLRCSPISGHTSVYWYQQALGLGLQFLLWYDEGEERNRGNFPPRFSGRQFPNYSSELNVNALELEDSALYLCASPGETQYFGPGTRLLVL.

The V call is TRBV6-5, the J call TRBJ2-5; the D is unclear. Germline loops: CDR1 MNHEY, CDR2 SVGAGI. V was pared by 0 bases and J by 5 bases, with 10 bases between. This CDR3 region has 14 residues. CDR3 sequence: CASSYSIAGETQYF. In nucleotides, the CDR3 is TGTGCCAGCAGTTACTCGATTGCCGGGGAGACCCAGTACTTC.

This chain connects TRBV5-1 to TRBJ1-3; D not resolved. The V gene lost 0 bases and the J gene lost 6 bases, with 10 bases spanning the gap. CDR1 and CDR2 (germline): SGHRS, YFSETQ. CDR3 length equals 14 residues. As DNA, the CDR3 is TGCGCCAGCAGCTTGGGATCAAAGGAAAACACCATATATTTT. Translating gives CASSLGSKENTIYF. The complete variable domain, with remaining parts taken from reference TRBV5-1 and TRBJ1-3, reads KAGVTQTPRYLIKTRGQQVTLSCSPISGHRSVSWYQQTPGQGLQFLFEYFSETQRNKGNFPGRFSGRQFSNSRSEMNVSTLELGDSALYLCASSLGSKENTIYFGEGSWLTVV.

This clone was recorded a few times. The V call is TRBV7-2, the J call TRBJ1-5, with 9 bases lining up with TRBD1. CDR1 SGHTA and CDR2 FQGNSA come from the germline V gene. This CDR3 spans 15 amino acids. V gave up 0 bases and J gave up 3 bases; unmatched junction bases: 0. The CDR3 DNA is TGTGCCAGCAGCTTAGCACAGGGGGCCAATCAGCCCCAGCATTTT. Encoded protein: CASSLAQGANQPQHF.

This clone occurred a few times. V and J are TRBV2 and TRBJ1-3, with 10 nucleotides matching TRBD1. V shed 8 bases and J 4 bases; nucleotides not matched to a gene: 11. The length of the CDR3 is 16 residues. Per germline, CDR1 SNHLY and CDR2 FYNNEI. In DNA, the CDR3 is TGTGCCAGCGCATCAAGACAGGGGGCGGGGGGAAACACCATATATTTT. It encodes CASASRQGAGGNTIYF.

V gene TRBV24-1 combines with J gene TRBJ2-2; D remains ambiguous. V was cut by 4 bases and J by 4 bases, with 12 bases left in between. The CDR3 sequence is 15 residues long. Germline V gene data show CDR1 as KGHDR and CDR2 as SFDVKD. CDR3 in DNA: TGTGCCACCAGTGACCAAACACGCCCCACCGGGGAGCTGTTTTTT. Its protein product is CATSDQTRPTGELFF.

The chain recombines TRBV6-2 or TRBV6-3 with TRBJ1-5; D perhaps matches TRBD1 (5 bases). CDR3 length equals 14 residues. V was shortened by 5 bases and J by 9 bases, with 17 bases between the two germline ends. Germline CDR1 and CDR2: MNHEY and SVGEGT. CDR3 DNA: TGTGCCAGCAGTAAATCCGGACGGACACTGCCCCAGCATTTT. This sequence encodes CASSKSGRTLPQHF.

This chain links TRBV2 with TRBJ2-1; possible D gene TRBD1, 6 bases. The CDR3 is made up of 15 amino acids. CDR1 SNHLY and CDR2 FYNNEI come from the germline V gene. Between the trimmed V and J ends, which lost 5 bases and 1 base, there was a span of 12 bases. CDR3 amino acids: CASSSDSSSYNEQFF. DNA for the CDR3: TGTGCCAGCAGTTCGGACAGCTCTTCCTACAATGAGCAGTTCTTC.

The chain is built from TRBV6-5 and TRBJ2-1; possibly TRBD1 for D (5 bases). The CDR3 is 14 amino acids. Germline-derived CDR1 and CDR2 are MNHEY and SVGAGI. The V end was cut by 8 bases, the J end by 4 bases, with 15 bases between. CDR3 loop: CASSLGTGYNEQFF. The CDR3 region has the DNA TGTGCCAGCTCTCTGGGAACAGGATACAATGAGCAGTTCTTC.